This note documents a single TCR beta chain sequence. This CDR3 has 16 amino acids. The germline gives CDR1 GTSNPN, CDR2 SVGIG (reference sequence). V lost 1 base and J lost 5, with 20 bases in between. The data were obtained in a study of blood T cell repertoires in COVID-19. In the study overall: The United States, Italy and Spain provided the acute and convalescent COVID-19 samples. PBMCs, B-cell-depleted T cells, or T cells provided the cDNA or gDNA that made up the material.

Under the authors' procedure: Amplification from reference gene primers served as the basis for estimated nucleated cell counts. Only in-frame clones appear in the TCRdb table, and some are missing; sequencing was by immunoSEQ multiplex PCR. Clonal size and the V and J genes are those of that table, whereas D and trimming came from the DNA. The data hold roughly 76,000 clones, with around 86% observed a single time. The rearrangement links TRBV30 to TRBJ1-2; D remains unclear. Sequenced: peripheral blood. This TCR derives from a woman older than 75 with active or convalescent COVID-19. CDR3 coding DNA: TGTGCCTGGAGTGCACTCGGCTCCGGGTACGTGTATGGCTACACCTTC. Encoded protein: CAWSALGSGYVYGYTF.